This is a list of T cell receptor beta chains from one sample in a study of T cell responses to AZD1222 COVID-19 vaccine. TCRdb's copy holds only in-frame clones and misses some; the assay was immunoSEQ multiplex PCR. The data show more than 95,000 clones, with roughly 90% seen just once and 4% to 5% held by the top ten. The sequenced sample was peripheral blood, obtained on day 0 of AZD1222 vaccination. The origin of the receptors is an adult in good health. CDR3s include the opening cysteine and the closing phenylalanine or tryptophan. D genes are given only for firm matches. For some rows the clone size is stated as once, few or many, or as a class when expanded; others skip it.

d_gene | j_gene | v_gene | abundance | CDR3aa | CDR3nt
TRBD2 | TRBJ2-1 | TRBV10-3 | - | CAIRGLAGDRQFF | TGTGCCATCCGGGGACTAGCGGGAGACAGGCAGTTCTTC
- | TRBJ2-7 | TRBV13 | - | CASSLEAGKSSYEQYF | TGTGCCAGCAGCTTAGAAGCGGGTAAGAGCTCCTACGAGCAGTACTTC
TRBD2 | TRBJ2-2 | TRBV30 | - | CAWRRLAGVKTGELFF | TGTGCCTGGAGGCGACTAGCGGGAGTTAAGACCGGGGAGCTGTTTTTT
TRBD2 | TRBJ2-7 | TRBV5-1 | - | CASSWSGEASYEQYF | TGCGCCAGCAGCTGGAGCGGGGAAGCATCCTACGAGCAGTACTTC
- | TRBJ2-5 | TRBV18 | - | CASSRSRSEQETQYF | TGTGCCAGCTCACGTTCTAGGTCGGAACAAGAGACCCAGTACTTC
- | TRBJ2-5 | TRBV7-7 | once | CASSSGQQETQYF | TGTGCTAGCAGCTCAGGACAGCAAGAGACCCAGTACTTC
- | TRBJ1-2 | TRBV11-2 | - | CASSFYGDYGYTF | TGTGCCAGCAGCTTTTACGGGGACTATGGCTACACCTTC
- | TRBJ1-1 | TRBV12-3/TRBV12-4 | few | CASSYMSGTEAFF | TGTGCCAGCAGTTATATGTCCGGCACTGAAGCTTTCTTT
- | TRBJ1-1 | TRBV3-1/TRBV3-2 | - | CASSQELGRYTEAFF | TGTGCCAGCAGCCAAGAACTGGGGAGGTACACTGAAGCTTTCTTT
TRBD2 | TRBJ2-7 | TRBV9 | - | CASSPETSGVRQYF | TGTGCCAGCAGCCCCGAGACTAGCGGGGTGAGGCAGTACTTC
- | TRBJ2-1 | TRBV10-3 | - | CAISEGGGSYNEQFF | TGTGCCATCAGTGAAGGAGGGGGCTCCTACAATGAGCAGTTCTTC
TRBD1 | TRBJ1-4 | TRBV2 | - | CASRTYTRQGPILEKLFF | TGTGCCAGCAGAACTTACACTCGACAGGGGCCAATCTTGGAAAAACTGTTTTTT
TRBD1 | TRBJ2-2 | TRBV5-1 | - | CASSPGDRGSGELFF | TGCGCCAGCAGCCCCGGGGACAGGGGGTCGGGGGAGCTGTTTTTT
- | TRBJ1-1 | TRBV5-1 | - | CASSLGVDTEAFF | TGCGCCAGCAGCCTAGGGGTGGACACTGAAGCTTTCTTT
- | TRBJ1-1 | TRBV10-3 | - | CAITTRDMTEAFF | TGTGCCATCACCACCCGGGACATGACTGAAGCTTTCTTT